These T cell receptor beta chains were read from a single sample in a study of blood T cell repertoires in COVID-19. Generated by immunoSEQ multiplex PCR, the TCRdb table keeps only in-frame clones and is missing some. The data hold more than 400,000 clones, with about 85% observed a single time. The specimen sequenced was PBMCs or T cells enriched from blood (not recorded which). The receptors were sampled from a woman aged 18-35 years who had recovered from COVID-19. Each CDR3 is given with its conserved first and last residue. A D gene is named only where the DNA matches it firmly. A clone size is listed for some rows: how often the clone was seen (once, few, many), or a class if it is expanded.

TRBV4-2,once,TRBJ1-5,.,CASSLRSGGGERQPQHF,TGTGCCAGCAGCCTAAGGAGTGGGGGAGGGGAACGACAGCCCCAGCATTTT
TRBV24-1,.,TRBJ2-3,.,CATAPASDSLRDTQYF,TGTGCCACCGCTCCTGCCTCGGACAGTCTTCGAGATACGCAGTATTTT
TRBV27,.,TRBJ1-2,TRBD1,CASGSGQGSFSGYTF,TGTGCCAGCGGTTCCGGACAGGGAAGTTTTAGTGGCTACACCTTC
TRBV4-1,.,TRBJ1-4,.,CASSQGFSEATNEKLFF,TGCGCCAGCAGCCAAGGATTTTCGGAGGCGACTAATGAAAAACTGTTTTTT
TRBV11-3,.,TRBJ1-1,.,CASSLEGSTEAFF,TGTGCCAGCAGCCTGGAAGGGAGCACTGAAGCTTTCTTT
TRBV3-1/TRBV3-2,.,TRBJ1-1,TRBD1,CASSHGQANTEAFF,TGTGCCAGCAGCCACGGACAGGCGAACACTGAAGCTTTCTTT
TRBV5-6,once,TRBJ1-3,.,CASSLDYRGGGNTIYF,TGTGCCAGCAGCTTGGACTATAGGGGTGGCGGAAACACCATATATTTT
TRBV9,.,TRBJ2-7,TRBD2,CASGLPSGTLYEQYF,TGTGCCAGCGGACTCCCCAGCGGGACCCTGTACGAGCAGTACTTC
TRBV11-2,.,TRBJ2-1,.,CASSLDSYNEQFF,TGTGCCAGCAGCTTAGACTCTTACAATGAGCAGTTCTTC
TRBV5-1,.,TRBJ1-5,.,CASSTGDGNQPQHF,TGCGCCAGCTCGACGGGGGATGGCAATCAGCCCCAGCATTTT
TRBV19,.,TRBJ1-1,.,CASSLLQTGTEAFF,TGTGCCAGTAGTCTTCTTCAAACGGGCACTGAAGCTTTCTTT
TRBV28,.,TRBJ1-5,.,CASISRGQPQHF,TGTGCCAGCATATCCAGGGGTCAGCCCCAGCATTTT
TRBV30,.,TRBJ1-1,.,CAWSRKDSGEAFF,TGTGCCTGGAGTCGGAAGGACAGCGGTGAAGCTTTCTTT
TRBV5-1,.,TRBJ2-1,.,CASSWEASRGNEQFF,TGCGCCAGCAGCTGGGAGGCTTCGAGGGGCAATGAGCAGTTCTTC
TRBV30,.,TRBJ2-7,.,CAWSVSGQIYEQYF,TGTGCCTGGAGTGTAAGCGGGCAGATTTACGAGCAGTACTTC
TRBV2,few,TRBJ2-7,.,CASRPRQSSGEQYF,TGTGCCAGCAGGCCCAGACAGTCCTCGGGCGAGCAGTACTTC
TRBV5-1,.,TRBJ2-1,TRBD1,CASSLRQGGEEQFF,TGCGCCAGCAGCTTACGACAGGGTGGGGAGGAGCAGTTCTTC